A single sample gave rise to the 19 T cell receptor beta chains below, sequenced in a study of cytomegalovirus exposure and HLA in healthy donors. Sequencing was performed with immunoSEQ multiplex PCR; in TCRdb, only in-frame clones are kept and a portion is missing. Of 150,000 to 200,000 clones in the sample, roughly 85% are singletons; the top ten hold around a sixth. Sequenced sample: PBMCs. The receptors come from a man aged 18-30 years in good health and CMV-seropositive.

CDR3 nucleotides: TGTGCCAGCAAGGGCGGGGCGTTCTCCTACGAGCAGTACTTC. Translated: CASKGGAFSYEQYF. The J gene is TRBJ2-7, the V gene TRBV28; tentative D call: TRBD2 (6 bases). V lost 7 bases and J 0 bases, leaving 13 bases between the germline ends. CDR1 and CDR2 from the germline V gene are MDHEN and SYDVKM. The CDR3 loop spans 14 amino acids. Drawing the rest from reference TRBV28 and TRBJ2-7, the complete variable domain is DVKVTQSSRYLVKRTGEKVFLECVQDMDHENMFWYRQDPGLGLRLIYFSYDVKMKEKGDIPEGYSVSREKKERFSLILESASTNQTSMYLCASKGGAFSYEQYFGPGTRLTVT.

The CDR3 nucleotides read TGCGCCAGCAGCTTGGCGCTTGGCGGTAGCTCCTACGAGCAGTACTTC. Translating gives CASSLALGGSSYEQYF. This sequence joins TRBV5-1 and TRBJ2-7; D call uncertain. The length of the CDR3 is 16 residues. Trimming took off 0 bases at V and 0 bases at J, with 13 bases between the two ends. The germline gives CDR1 SGHRS, CDR2 YFSETQ. Full variable domain (rest looked up from reference TRBV5-1 and TRBJ2-7): KAGVTQTPRYLIKTRGQQVTLSCSPISGHRSVSWYQQTPGQGLQFLFEYFSETQRNKGNFPGRFSGRQFSNSRSEMNVSTLELGDSALYLCASSLALGGSSYEQYFGPGTRLTVT.

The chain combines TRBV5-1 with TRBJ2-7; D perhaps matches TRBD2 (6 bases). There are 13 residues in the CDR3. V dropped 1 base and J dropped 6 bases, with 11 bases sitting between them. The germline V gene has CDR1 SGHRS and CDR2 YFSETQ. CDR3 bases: TGCGCCAGCAGCTTGCGTCCCGGGGGCGAGCAGTACTTC. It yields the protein CASSLRPGGEQYF. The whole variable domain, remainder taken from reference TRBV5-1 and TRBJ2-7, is KAGVTQTPRYLIKTRGQQVTLSCSPISGHRSVSWYQQTPGQGLQFLFEYFSETQRNKGNFPGRFSGRQFSNSRSEMNVSTLELGDSALYLCASSLRPGGEQYFGPGTRLTVT.

CDR3 nucleotide sequence: TGCAGCGTTGAGTGGCGGGAGCTTCTCCAAGAGACCCAGTACTTC. Translation gives CSVEWRELLQETQYF. The rearrangement links TRBV29-1 to TRBJ2-5; 7 bases fit TRBD2. CDR1 is SQVTM and CDR2 is ANQGSEA in the germline V gene. V trimming: 3 bases; J trimming: 1 base; junction bases outside the gene matches: 8. The CDR3 loop spans 15 amino acids.

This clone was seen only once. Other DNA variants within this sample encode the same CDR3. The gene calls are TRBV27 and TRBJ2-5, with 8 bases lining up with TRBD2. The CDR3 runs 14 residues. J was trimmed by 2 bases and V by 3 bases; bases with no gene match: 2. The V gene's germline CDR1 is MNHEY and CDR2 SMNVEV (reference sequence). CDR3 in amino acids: CASSFLAGQETQYF. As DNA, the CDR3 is TGTGCCAGCAGTTTTTTAGCGGGGCAAGAGACCCAGTACTTC.

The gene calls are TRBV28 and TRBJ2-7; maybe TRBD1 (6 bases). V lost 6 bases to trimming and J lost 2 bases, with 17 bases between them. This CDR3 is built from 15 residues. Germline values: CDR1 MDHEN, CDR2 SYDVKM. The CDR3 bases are TGTGCCAGCAGCTCCATCGGGACAAATACCTACGAGCAGTACTTC. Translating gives CASSSIGTNTYEQYF.

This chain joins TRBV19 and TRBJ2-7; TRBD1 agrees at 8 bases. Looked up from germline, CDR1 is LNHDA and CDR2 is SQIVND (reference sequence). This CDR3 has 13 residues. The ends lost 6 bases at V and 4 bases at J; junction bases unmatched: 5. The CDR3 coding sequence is TGTGCCAGTAGCAAGGACAGGGATTACGAGCAGTACTTC. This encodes CASSKDRDYEQYF.

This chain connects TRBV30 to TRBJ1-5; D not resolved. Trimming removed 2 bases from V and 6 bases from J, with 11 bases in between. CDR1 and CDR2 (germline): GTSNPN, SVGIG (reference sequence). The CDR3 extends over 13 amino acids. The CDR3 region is CAWSSLEAQPQHF. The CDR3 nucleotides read TGTGCCTGGAGTTCCCTGGAGGCTCAGCCCCAGCATTTT.

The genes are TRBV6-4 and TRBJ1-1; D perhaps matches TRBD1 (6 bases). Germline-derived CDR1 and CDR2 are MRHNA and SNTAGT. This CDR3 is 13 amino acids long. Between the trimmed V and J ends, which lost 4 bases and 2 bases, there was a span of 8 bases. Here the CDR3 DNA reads TGTGCCAGCAGTGCAGGGGAAAACACTGAAGCTTTCTTT. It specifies CASSAGENTEAFF.

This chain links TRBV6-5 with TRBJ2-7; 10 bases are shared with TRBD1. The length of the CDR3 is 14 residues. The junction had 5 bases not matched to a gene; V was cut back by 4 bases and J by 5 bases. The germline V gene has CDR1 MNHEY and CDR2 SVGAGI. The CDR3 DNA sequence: TGTGCCAGCAGTTTTGGGACAGGGGTAAACGAGCAGTACTTC. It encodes CASSFGTGVNEQYF.

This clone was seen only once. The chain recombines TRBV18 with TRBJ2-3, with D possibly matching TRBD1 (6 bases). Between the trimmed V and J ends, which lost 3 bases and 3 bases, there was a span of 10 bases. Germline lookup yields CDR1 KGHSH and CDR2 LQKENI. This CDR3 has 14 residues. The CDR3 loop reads CASSPDRFTDTQYF. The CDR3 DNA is TGTGCCAGCTCACCGGACAGATTTACAGATACGCAGTATTTT.

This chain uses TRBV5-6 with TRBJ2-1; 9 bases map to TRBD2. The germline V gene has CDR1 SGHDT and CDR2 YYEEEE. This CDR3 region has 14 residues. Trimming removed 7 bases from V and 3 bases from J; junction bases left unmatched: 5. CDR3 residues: CASRGRGDYNEQFF. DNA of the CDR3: TGTGCCAGCCGCGGGAGGGGCGACTACAATGAGCAGTTCTTC.

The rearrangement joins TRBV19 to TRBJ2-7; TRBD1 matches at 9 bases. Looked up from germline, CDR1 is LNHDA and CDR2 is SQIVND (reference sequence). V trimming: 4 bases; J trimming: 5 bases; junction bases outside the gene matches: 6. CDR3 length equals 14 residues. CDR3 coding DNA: TGTGCCAGTAGTACCGGACAGGGGAGGGACGAGCAGTACTTC. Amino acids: CASSTGQGRDEQYF.

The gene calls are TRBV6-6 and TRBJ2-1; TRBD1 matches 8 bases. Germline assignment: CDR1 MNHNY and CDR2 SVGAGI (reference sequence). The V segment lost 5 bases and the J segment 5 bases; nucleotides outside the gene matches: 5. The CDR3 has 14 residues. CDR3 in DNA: TGTGCCAGCAGTCGGACAGGGAGCCACAATGAGCAGTTCTTC. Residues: CASSRTGSHNEQFF.

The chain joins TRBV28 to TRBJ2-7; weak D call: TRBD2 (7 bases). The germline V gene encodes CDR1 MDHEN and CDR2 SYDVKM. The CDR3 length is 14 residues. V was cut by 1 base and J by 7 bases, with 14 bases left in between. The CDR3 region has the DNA TGTGCCAGCAGTTTATCGGCGGGGGCGGGGGAGCAGTACTTC. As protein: CASSLSAGAGEQYF.

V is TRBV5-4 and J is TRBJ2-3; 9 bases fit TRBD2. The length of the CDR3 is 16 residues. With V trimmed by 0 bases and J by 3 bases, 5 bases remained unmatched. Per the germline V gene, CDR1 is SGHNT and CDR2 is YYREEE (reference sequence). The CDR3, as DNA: TGTGCCAGCAGCTTGGTGGGCGGGGGGGCAACAGATACGCAGTATTTT. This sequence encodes CASSLVGGGATDTQYF.

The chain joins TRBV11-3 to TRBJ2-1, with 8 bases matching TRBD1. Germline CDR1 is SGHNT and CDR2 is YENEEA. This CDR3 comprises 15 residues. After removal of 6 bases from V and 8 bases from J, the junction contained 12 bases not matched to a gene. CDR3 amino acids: CASRLTRQGFDEQFF. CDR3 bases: TGTGCCAGCAGGCTAACGAGACAGGGGTTCGATGAGCAGTTCTTC.

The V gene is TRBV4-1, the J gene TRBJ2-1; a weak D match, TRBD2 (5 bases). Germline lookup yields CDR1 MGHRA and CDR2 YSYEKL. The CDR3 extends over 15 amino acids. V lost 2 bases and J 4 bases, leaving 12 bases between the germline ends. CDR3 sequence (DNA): TGCGCCAGCAGCCAATGGTGGGGAGAATACAATGAGCAGTTCTTC. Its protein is CASSQWWGEYNEQFF.

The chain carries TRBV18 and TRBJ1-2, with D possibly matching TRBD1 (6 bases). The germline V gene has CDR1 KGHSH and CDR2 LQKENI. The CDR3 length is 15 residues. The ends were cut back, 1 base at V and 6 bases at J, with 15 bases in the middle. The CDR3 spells CASSPQIDRSDGYTF. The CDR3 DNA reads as TGTGCCAGCTCACCACAAATCGACAGGAGTGATGGCTACACCTTC.